This T cell receptor (beta chain) originates from a study of technical replicates of blood from a handful of donors. The CDR3 is 11 residues long. In germline, CDR1 is SQVTM, CDR2 ANQGSEA. Trimming stripped 8 bases from V and 10 bases from J, with 14 bases between. The repertoire was sequenced with immunoSEQ multiplex PCR; TCRdb's copy has only in-frame clones and lacks some. Of about 18,000 clones listed, 65% to 85% were seen once; the top ten hold roughly 9.1%. The chain is built from TRBV29-1 and TRBJ1-4; D may be TRBD1 (5 bases). Material for sequencing was PBMCs. The source is a human donor in good health. Some clones in this sample may be carry-over from other donors' samples. The CDR3 DNA is TGCAGCAAACTAGCGGGGGGAAAACTGTTTTTT. Translating gives CSKLAGGKLFF.